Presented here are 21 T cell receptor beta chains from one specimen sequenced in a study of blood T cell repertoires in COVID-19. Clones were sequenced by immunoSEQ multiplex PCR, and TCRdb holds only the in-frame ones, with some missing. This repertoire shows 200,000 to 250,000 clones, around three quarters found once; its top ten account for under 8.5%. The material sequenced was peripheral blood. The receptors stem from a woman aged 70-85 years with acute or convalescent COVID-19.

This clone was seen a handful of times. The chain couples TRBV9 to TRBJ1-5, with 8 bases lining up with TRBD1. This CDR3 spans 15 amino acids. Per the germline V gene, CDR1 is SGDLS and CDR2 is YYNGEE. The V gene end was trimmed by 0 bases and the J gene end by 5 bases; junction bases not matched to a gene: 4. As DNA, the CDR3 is TGTGCCAGCAGCGTAGGACAGGGGAGGGATCAGCCCCAGCATTTT. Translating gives CASSVGQGRDQPQHF.

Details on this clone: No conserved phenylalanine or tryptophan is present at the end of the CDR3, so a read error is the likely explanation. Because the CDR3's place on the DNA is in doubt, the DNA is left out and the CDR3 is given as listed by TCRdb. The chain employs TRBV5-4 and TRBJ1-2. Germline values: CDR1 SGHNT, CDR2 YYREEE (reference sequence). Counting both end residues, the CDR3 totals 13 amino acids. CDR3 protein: CASSLEEAGAPVI.

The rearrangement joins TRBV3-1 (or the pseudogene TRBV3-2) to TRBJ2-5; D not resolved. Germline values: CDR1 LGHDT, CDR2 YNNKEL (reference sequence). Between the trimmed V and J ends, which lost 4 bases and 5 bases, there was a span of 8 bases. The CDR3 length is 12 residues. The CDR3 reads CASSLSAETQYF. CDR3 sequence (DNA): TGTGCCAGCAGCCTTAGTGCCGAGACCCAGTACTTC.

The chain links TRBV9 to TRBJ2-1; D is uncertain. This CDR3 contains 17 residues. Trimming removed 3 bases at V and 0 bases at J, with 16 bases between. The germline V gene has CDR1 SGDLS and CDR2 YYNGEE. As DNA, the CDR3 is TGTGCCAGCAGCGACCCCTCCGGCGGAAGCTCCTACAATGAGCAGTTCTTC. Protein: CASSDPSGGSSYNEQFF.

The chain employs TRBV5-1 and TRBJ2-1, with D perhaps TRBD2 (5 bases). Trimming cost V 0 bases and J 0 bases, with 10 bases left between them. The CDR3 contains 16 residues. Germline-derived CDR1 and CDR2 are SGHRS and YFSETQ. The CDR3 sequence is CASSLAEGSSYNEQFF. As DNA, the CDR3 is TGCGCCAGCAGCTTGGCGGAAGGGAGCTCCTACAATGAGCAGTTCTTC.

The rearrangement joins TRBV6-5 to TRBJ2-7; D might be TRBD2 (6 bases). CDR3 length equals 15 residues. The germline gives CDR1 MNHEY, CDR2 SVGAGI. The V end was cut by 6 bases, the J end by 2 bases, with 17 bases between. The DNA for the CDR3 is TGTGCCAGCAGGCTACAGGAGGAGGGGACCTACGAGCAGTACTTC. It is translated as CASRLQEEGTYEQYF.

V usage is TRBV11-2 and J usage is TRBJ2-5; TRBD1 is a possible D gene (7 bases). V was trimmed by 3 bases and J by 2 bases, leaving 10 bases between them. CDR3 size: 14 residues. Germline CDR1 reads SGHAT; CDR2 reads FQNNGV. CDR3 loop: CASSFQGGQETQYF. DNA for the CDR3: TGTGCCAGCAGCTTTCAGGGGGGTCAAGAGACCCAGTACTTC.

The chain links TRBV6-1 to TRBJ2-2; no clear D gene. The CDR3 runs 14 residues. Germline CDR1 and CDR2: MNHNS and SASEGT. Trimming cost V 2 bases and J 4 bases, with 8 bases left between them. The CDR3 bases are TGTGCCAGCAGTGAACTCCCGGGCACCGGGGAGCTGTTTTTT. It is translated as CASSELPGTGELFF.

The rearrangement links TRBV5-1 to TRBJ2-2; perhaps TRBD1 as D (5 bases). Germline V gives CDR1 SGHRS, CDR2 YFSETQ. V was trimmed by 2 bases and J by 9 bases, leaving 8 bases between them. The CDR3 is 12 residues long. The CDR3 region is CASSLRGRELFF. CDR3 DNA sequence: TGCGCCAGCAGCTTAAGGGGTAGGGAGCTGTTTTTT.

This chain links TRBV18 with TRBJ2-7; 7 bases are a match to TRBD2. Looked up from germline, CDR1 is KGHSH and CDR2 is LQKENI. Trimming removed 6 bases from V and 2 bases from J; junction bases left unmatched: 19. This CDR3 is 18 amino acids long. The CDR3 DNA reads TGTGCCAGCTCCCGGGGGGTTGGGAGTTTCTTAACCACCTACGAGCAGTACTTC. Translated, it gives CASSRGVGSFLTTYEQYF.

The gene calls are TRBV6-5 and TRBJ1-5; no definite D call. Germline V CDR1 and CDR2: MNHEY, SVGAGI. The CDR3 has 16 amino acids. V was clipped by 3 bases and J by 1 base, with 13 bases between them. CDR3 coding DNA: TGTGCCAGCAGTTATCAAGAACAGAAGAGCAATCAGCCCCAGCATTTT. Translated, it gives CASSYQEQKSNQPQHF.

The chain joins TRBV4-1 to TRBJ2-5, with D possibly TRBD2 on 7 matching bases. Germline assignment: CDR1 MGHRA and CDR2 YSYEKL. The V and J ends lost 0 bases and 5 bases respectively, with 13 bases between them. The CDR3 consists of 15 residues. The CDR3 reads CASSQEYGGLETQYF. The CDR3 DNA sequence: TGCGCCAGCAGCCAAGAATACGGGGGGCTGGAGACCCAGTACTTC.

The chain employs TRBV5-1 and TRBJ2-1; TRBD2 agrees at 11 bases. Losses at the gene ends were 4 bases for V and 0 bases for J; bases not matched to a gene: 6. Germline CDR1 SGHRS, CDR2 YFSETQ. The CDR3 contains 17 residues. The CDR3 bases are TGCGCCAGCAGCCCACTAGGGACTAGCGGCTCCTACAATGAGCAGTTCTTC. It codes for CASSPLGTSGSYNEQFF.

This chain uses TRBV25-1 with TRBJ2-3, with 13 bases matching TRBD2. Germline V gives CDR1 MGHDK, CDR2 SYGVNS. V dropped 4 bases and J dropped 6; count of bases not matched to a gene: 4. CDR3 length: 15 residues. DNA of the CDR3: TGTGCCAGCAGTGGACTAGCGGGGGGAAGGGATACGCAGTATTTT. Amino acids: CASSGLAGGRDTQYF.

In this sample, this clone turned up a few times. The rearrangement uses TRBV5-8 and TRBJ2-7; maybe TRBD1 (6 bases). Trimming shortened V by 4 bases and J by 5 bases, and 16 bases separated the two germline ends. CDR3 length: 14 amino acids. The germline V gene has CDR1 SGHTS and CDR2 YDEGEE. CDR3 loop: CASSNYRERDEQYF. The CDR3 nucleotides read TGTGCCAGCAGCAACTACAGGGAACGGGACGAGCAGTACTTC.

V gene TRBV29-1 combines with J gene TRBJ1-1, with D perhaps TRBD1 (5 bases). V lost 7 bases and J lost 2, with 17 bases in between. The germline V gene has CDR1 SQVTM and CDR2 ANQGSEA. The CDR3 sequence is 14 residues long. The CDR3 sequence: CSAYAGSGNTEAFF. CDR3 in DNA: TGCAGCGCGTATGCAGGGTCGGGTAACACTGAAGCTTTCTTT.

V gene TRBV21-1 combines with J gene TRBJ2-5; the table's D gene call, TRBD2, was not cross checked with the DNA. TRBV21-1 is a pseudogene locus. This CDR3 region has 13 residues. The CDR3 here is CASTVGDFETQYF. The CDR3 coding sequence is TGTGCCAGCACCGTCGGTGATTTCGAGACCCAGTACTTC.

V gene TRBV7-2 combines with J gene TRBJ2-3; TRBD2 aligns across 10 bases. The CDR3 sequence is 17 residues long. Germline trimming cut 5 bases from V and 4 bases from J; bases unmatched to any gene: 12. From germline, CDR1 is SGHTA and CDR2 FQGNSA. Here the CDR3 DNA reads TGTGCCAGCAGCCCTCAAATTAGCGGGGGGAGTTCAGATACGCAGTATTTT. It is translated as CASSPQISGGSSDTQYF.

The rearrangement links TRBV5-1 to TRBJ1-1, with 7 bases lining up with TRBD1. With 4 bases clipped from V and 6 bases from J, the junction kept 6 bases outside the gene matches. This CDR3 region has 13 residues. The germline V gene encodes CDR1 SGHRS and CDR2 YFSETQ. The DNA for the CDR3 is TGCGCCAGCAGCCGACAGGGAACTCCTGAAGCTTTCTTT. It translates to CASSRQGTPEAFF.

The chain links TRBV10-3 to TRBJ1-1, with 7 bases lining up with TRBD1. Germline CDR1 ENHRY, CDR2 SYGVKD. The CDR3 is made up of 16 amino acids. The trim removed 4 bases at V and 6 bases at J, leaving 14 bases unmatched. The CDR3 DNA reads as TGTGCCATCAGTGTCTCCCATAAGGGGGCGGTCGCTGAAGCTTTCTTT. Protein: CAISVSHKGAVAEAFF.

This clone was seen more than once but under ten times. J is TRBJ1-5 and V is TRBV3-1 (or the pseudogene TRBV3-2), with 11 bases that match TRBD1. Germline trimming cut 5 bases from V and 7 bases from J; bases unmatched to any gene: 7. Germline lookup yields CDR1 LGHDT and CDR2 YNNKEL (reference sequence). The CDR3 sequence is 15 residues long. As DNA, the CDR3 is TGTGCCAGCAGCTCCGGGACAGGGGGAAGCCAGCCCCAGCATTTT. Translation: CASSSGTGGSQPQHF.